This entry lists 28 T cell receptor beta chains sequenced from one sample in a study of T cells in Graves' hyperthyroidism and ophthalmopathy. TCR beta CDR3 sequences were amplified from RNA transcripts. First-round RT-PCR of the TCR CDR3 relied on the HTBI primer set. TCRdb ran MiXCR on the multiplex PCR reads and lists one entry per CDR3 protein. The sample carries about 260,000 distinct CDR3 sequences, roughly 15% recorded once. The sequencing input was blood. These receptors all come from a young woman with Graves' ophthalmopathy.

This clonotype was seen at least ten times. The chain's CDR3 is CASSPRTSGNFGSYEQYF. Written as DNA, the CDR3 is TGTGCCAGCAGTCCGAGGACTAGCGGGAACTTTGGTTCCTACGAGCAGTACTTC. The chain carries TRBV12-3 or TRBV12-4 and TRBJ2-7, with 12 bases aligning to TRBD2. The CDR3 is 18 amino acids. The junction had 12 bases not matched to a gene; V was cut back by 5 bases and J by 1 base.

This clonotype was detected many times. The gene calls are TRBV7-9 and TRBJ2-1; 9 bases are a match to TRBD2. Germline CDR1 reads SEHNR; CDR2 reads FQNEAQ (reference sequence). Unmatched junction bases numbered 16, after V lost 5 bases and J lost 11 bases. The CDR3 is 16 amino acids. This CDR3 reads CASSPITTALAGKQFF. CDR3 coding DNA: TGTGCCAGCAGCCCCATTACGACGGCGCTAGCGGGAAAGCAGTTCTTC.

This clonotype was found many times. This chain joins TRBV29-1 and TRBJ1-2, with no clear D. Germline values: CDR1 SQVTM, CDR2 ANQGSEA. This CDR3 spans 11 amino acids. V was cut by 4 bases and J by 2 bases, with 5 bases left in between. CDR3 sequence: CSVAENYGYTF. CDR3 nucleotides: TGCAGCGTTGCGGAGAACTATGGCTACACCTTC.

This clonotype was picked up a small number of times. Just one base apart from a much larger clone, this may be a read error. The J gene is TRBJ1-5, the V gene TRBV4-2, with D unclear. Germline V CDR1 and CDR2: LGHNA, YNFKEQ. Trimming took 1 base from V and 7 from J, leaving 5 bases between them. This CDR3 contains 12 residues. As DNA, the CDR3 is TGTGCCAGCAGCCAAGCAGGCCAGCCCCAGCATTTT. It is translated as CASSQAGQPQHF.

This clonotype was seen many times. The chain links TRBV5-1 to TRBJ2-7, with D perhaps TRBD1 (6 bases). V was pared by 0 bases and J by 3 bases, with 10 bases between. The CDR3 is 14 residues long. Germline CDR1 is SGHRS and CDR2 is YFSETQ. The CDR3 DNA is TGCGCCAGCAGCTTGGTACAGGGTGACTACGAGCAGTACTTC. This sequence encodes CASSLVQGDYEQYF.

The table lists this clonotype with many counts. The V gene is TRBV20-1, the J gene TRBJ2-4, with TRBD2 matching over 13 bases. The CDR3 is made up of 15 amino acids. J gave up 9 bases and V 3 bases, and 8 bases lay outside the gene matches. Germline V lookup: CDR1 DFQATT, CDR2 SNEGSKA (reference sequence). The CDR3 loop is CSASRGLAGETIQYF. The CDR3 coding sequence is TGCAGTGCTAGCCGCGGACTAGCGGGGGAGACCATTCAGTACTTC.

The CDR3 nucleotides read TGTGCCAGCAGCCTCGTAGCGGGGAGCACAGATACGCAGTATTTT. This gives the protein CASSLVAGSTDTQYF. The J gene is TRBJ2-3, the V gene TRBV7-2; 8 bases fit TRBD2. Germline V lookup: CDR1 SGHTA, CDR2 FQGNSA. The CDR3 has 15 amino acids. V lost 5 bases and J lost 0; bases outside the gene matches: 4. The complete variable domain, with remaining parts taken from reference TRBV7-2 and TRBJ2-3, reads GAGVSQSPSNKVTEKGKDVELRCDPISGHTALYWYRQSLGQGLEFLIYFQGNSAPDKSGLPSDRFSAERTGGSVSTLTIQRTQQEDSAVYLCASSLVAGSTDTQYFGPGTRLTVL.

The chain recombines TRBV3-1 with TRBJ2-1; weak D call: TRBD2 (6 bases). This CDR3 region has 16 residues. Germline CDR1 and CDR2: LGHDT and YNNKEL (reference sequence). Trimming pared 1 base from V and 6 bases from J, leaving 16 bases between. This CDR3 reads CASSQVRLAQSNEQFF. The CDR3 coding sequence is TGTGCCAGCAGCCAAGTTAGGCTAGCGCAGAGCAATGAGCAGTTCTTC.

The table lists this clonotype with many counts. The chain is built from TRBV7-9 and TRBJ1-5; no reliable D call. CDR1 and CDR2 from the germline V gene are SEHNR and FQNEAQ (reference sequence). The CDR3 consists of 15 residues. V was cut by 1 base and J by 0 bases, with 7 bases left in between. Here the CDR3 DNA reads TGTGCCAGCAGCTTAGTGGCAAATAGCAATCAGCCCCAGCATTTT. This encodes CASSLVANSNQPQHF.

There are many counts of this clonotype. The chain employs TRBV7-9 and TRBJ1-1, with a tentative D call TRBD1 (5 bases). The CDR3 consists of 15 residues. V was trimmed by 2 bases and J by 1 base, leaving 11 bases between them. CDR1 and CDR2 (germline): SEHNR, FQNEAQ (reference sequence). The CDR3 sequence is CASSLFQGENTEAFF. For the CDR3, the DNA is TGTGCCAGCAGCTTATTCCAGGGCGAGAACACTGAAGCTTTCTTT.

This clonotype turned up a few times. The V gene is TRBV19, the J gene TRBJ2-1; the match to TRBD1 covers 7 bases. Germline V lookup: CDR1 LNHDA, CDR2 SQIVND (reference sequence). With V trimmed by 5 bases and J by 7 bases, 17 bases remained unmatched. This CDR3 comprises 17 residues. The CDR3: CASSDGTVEYFGNEQFF. The DNA for the CDR3 is TGTGCCAGTAGTGATGGGACAGTCGAGTATTTTGGTAATGAGCAGTTCTTC.

This clonotype was counted many times. The chain links TRBV27 to TRBJ2-7; no clear D. Germline V gene lookup returns CDR1 MNHEY and CDR2 SMNVEV (reference sequence). The CDR3 covers 13 residues. Trimming left V 6 bases short and J 0 bases short, with 9 bases between. The CDR3 reads CASRQILSYEQYF. In DNA form, the CDR3 reads TGTGCCAGCAGACAGATTCTCTCCTACGAGCAGTACTTC.

This clonotype was found many times. The V and J genes are TRBV28 and TRBJ2-3; D might be TRBD2 (5 bases). V was pared by 2 bases and J by 1 base, with 16 bases between. The germline V gene has CDR1 MDHEN and CDR2 SYDVKM. There are 17 residues in the CDR3. The CDR3 here is CASSLRVLRVGTDTQYF. For the CDR3, the DNA is TGTGCCAGCAGTTTAAGAGTCCTGCGGGTCGGCACAGATACGCAGTATTTT.

This clonotype came up many times. The chain links TRBV7-2 to TRBJ2-2; TRBD1 matches at 12 bases. Looked up from germline, CDR1 is SGHTA and CDR2 is FQGNSA. The CDR3 extends over 13 amino acids. Trimming at V came to 5 bases and at J to 11 bases, leaving 3 bases not matched to a gene. The CDR3 sequence: CASSAGTGGELFF. DNA of the CDR3: TGTGCCAGCAGCGCCGGGACAGGGGGCGAGCTGTTTTTT. Using reference TRBV7-2 and TRBJ2-2 for the parts outside the CDR3, the full variable domain is GAGVSQSPSNKVTEKGKDVELRCDPISGHTALYWYRQSLGQGLEFLIYFQGNSAPDKSGLPSDRFSAERTGGSVSTLTIQRTQQEDSAVYLCASSAGTGGELFFGEGSRLTVL.

Ten or more counts support this clonotype. The V and J genes are TRBV6-1 and TRBJ1-1, with D perhaps matching TRBD1 (6 bases). V was cut by 7 bases and J by 0 bases, with 15 bases left in between. This CDR3 has 15 amino acids. Germline loops: CDR1 MNHNS, CDR2 SASEGT. CDR3 coding DNA: TGTGCCAGCAATCTAGGGGGGTACATGAACACTGAAGCTTTCTTT. Translated, it gives CASNLGGYMNTEAFF.

The table lists this clonotype with many counts. The chain employs TRBV7-9 and TRBJ1-2; D ambiguous. V was pared by 5 bases and J by 2 bases, with 12 bases between. In germline, CDR1 is SEHNR, CDR2 FQNEAQ (reference sequence). The CDR3 is 14 amino acids. The CDR3 region has the DNA TGTGCCAGCAGCCAAGCCTCCGGCAACTATGGCTACACCTTC. It encodes CASSQASGNYGYTF.

This clonotype was detected many times. The V gene is TRBV10-2, the J gene TRBJ2-7; D remains ambiguous. V lost 2 bases to trimming and J lost 9 bases, with 11 bases between them. The CDR3 contains 12 residues. Germline-derived CDR1 and CDR2 are WSHSY and SAAADI. The DNA of the CDR3 is TGCGCCAGCAGTGAGGGCAACCTTGGGCAGTACTTC. Translating gives CASSEGNLGQYF.

At least ten counts were recorded for this clonotype. The rearrangement links TRBV4-3 to TRBJ2-6; D uncertain. Germline CDR1 is LGHNA and CDR2 is YSLEER. The V gene lost 0 bases and the J gene lost 0 bases, with 6 bases spanning the gap. The CDR3 extends over 16 amino acids. CDR3 sequence: CASSQEASSGANVLTF. In DNA, the CDR3 is TGCGCCAGCAGCCAAGAGGCTAGCTCTGGGGCCAACGTCCTGACTTTC.

The chain is built from TRBV30 and TRBJ1-5; D perhaps matches TRBD1 (5 bases). The CDR3 covers 15 residues. CDR1 and CDR2 (germline): GTSNPN, SVGIG (reference sequence). Trimming stripped 2 bases from V and 4 bases from J, with 15 bases between. CDR3 residues: CAWSFFGTPNQPQHF. CDR3 bases: TGTGCCTGGAGTTTTTTCGGGACCCCGAATCAGCCCCAGCATTTT.

This clonotype was recorded at least ten times. The rearrangement links TRBV6-2 or TRBV6-3 to TRBJ2-1, with D uncertain. Germline V lookup: CDR1 MNHEY, CDR2 SVGEGT. The ends were cut back, 0 bases at V and 4 bases at J, with 16 bases in the middle. This CDR3 spans 17 amino acids. CDR3 sequence: CASSYSTGWGIYNEQFF. The CDR3 DNA reads TGTGCCAGCAGTTACTCGACCGGGTGGGGAATTTACAATGAGCAGTTCTTC.

This clonotype was observed at least ten times. This rearrangement joins TRBV20-1 to TRBJ2-3; 9 bases are a match to TRBD2. CDR1 DFQATT and CDR2 SNEGSKA come from the germline V gene (reference sequence). CDR3 size: 15 residues. Trimming took 3 bases from V and 0 from J; bases not matched to a gene: 4. CDR3 in DNA: TGCAGTGCTAGCTCCCTAGCGGGGAGCACAGATACGCAGTATTTT. This gives the protein CSASSLAGSTDTQYF.

V is TRBV19 and J is TRBJ2-5, with unresolved D. The V gene's germline CDR1 is LNHDA and CDR2 SQIVND (reference sequence). V was cut by 7 bases and J by 5 bases, with 20 bases left in between. The CDR3 runs 15 residues. CDR3 bases: TGTGCCAGTACCAAAAATCCGGACCTTGGGGAGACCCAGTACTTC. This sequence encodes CASTKNPDLGETQYF. Drawing the rest from reference TRBV19 and TRBJ2-5, the complete variable domain is DGGITQSPKYLFRKEGQNVTLSCEQNLNHDAMYWYRQDPGQGLRLIYYSQIVNDFQKGDIAEGYSVSREKKESFPLTVTSAQKNPTAFYLCASTKNPDLGETQYFGPGTRLLVL.

This clonotype appeared many times. V usage is TRBV5-1 and J usage is TRBJ1-1, with D perhaps matching TRBD1 (6 bases). V was shortened by 6 bases and J by 0 bases, with 12 bases between the two germline ends. CDR1 and CDR2 from the germline V gene are SGHRS and YFSETQ. The CDR3 spans 14 residues. This CDR3 reads CASMDGQLNTEAFF. CDR3 bases: TGCGCCAGCATGGATGGACAGTTGAACACTGAAGCTTTCTTT.

This clonotype was detected ten times or more. This chain uses TRBV3-1 with TRBJ1-5; D is unclear. CDR1 and CDR2 from the germline V gene are LGHDT and YNNKEL (reference sequence). Trimming took 0 bases from V and 6 from J, leaving 6 bases between them. The CDR3 totals 13 residues. The CDR3 DNA reads TGTGCCAGCAGCCAAGATCGAGGTCAGCCCCAGCATTTT. Its translation is CASSQDRGQPQHF.

This clonotype occurred many times. The J gene is TRBJ2-7, the V gene TRBV28; TRBD1 agrees at 7 bases. This CDR3 comprises 17 residues. Looked up from germline, CDR1 is MDHEN and CDR2 is SYDVKM. V was pared by 6 bases and J by 0 bases, with 14 bases of the junction left unmatched. CDR3 amino acids: CASSFNIGQESSYEQYF. The CDR3 nucleotides read TGTGCCAGCAGCTTCAATATAGGACAGGAAAGCTCCTACGAGCAGTACTTC.

This clonotype was recorded many times. The J gene is TRBJ2-3, the V gene TRBV18, with 9 bases fitting TRBD1. Germline-derived CDR1 and CDR2 are KGHSH and LQKENI. The CDR3 has 15 residues. J lost 2 bases, V lost 5 bases, and 5 bases had no gene match. CDR3 region: CASSNGQGYTDTQYF. The CDR3 nucleotides are TGTGCCAGCTCAAACGGACAGGGGTACACAGATACGCAGTATTTT. Based on the CDR3 plus reference TRBV18 and TRBJ2-3, the full variable domain is NAGVMQNPRHLVRRRGQEARLRCSPMKGHSHVYWYRQLPEEGLKFMVYLQKENIIDESGMPKERFSAEFPKEGPSILRIQQVVRGDSAAYFCASSNGQGYTDTQYFGPGTRLTVL.

The table lists this clonotype with many counts. CDR3 sequence: CASMLSLQDEQFF. CDR3 in DNA: TGTGCCAGCATGTTAAGCCTCCAGGATGAGCAGTTCTTC. The genes are TRBV25-1 and TRBJ2-1; D gene unclear. V lost 7 bases, J lost 8 bases, and 15 bases lay in between. The germline V gene encodes CDR1 MGHDK and CDR2 SYGVNS. The CDR3 extends over 13 amino acids.

The V call is TRBV5-1, the J call TRBJ1-1; 9 nucleotides match TRBD1. The CDR3 contains 16 residues. CDR1 is SGHRS, CDR2 YFSETQ, per germline. Trimming removed 3 bases from V and 6 bases from J; junction bases left unmatched: 12. Written as DNA, the CDR3 is TGCGCCAGCAGCTCCAACCGGGACAGGGATGAGGCTGAAGCTTTCTTT. Amino acids: CASSSNRDRDEAEAFF.